The 11 T cell receptor beta chains given below trace back to one sample, sequenced in a study of blood T cells in healthy people across ages. It was with a sample-barcoded 5' primer and a J-beta primer mix that a second PCR of roughly 6 to 11 cycles was run. Via MiXCR, TCRdb re-called the 5' RACE reads, giving one row per CDR3 protein. Among 650,000 to 800,000 distinct CDR3 sequences listed, roughly half were seen once. Material for sequencing was blood. These receptors came from a woman of 80 years or more in good health.

Comment on this clonotype: The germline gene is not matched at one end of the junction; a read error may be the cause. The CDR3 sequence: CAGRRGGSYNEQFF. DNA of the CDR3: TGTGCCGGCAGACGGGGAGGTTCCTACAATGAGCAGTTCTTC. This sequence joins TRBV2 and TRBJ2-1; possibly TRBD2 for D (6 bases). The CDR3 length is 14 residues. From germline, CDR1 is SNHLY and CDR2 FYNNEI.

On this clonotype: At one end the junction does not follow the germline gene, possibly because of a read error. The chain joins TRBV12-3 or TRBV12-4 to TRBJ2-5, with a weak D call TRBD2 (6 bases). The CDR3 runs 14 residues. This CDR3 reads CAGSWGDPGKTQYF. The CDR3 DNA reads as TGTGCCGGCAGTTGGGGGGATCCGGGGAAGACTCAGTACTTC.

In its sample, this clonotype was seen a few times. DNA for the CDR3: TGTGCCAGCAGTTTAGCGGGAGGCGGGGGGCTGACTACCTACAATGAGCAGTTCTTC. Its translation: CASSLAGGGGLTTYNEQFF. This chain joins TRBV12-3 or TRBV12-4 and TRBJ2-1; 8 nucleotides line up with TRBD2. V trimming: 0 bases; J trimming: 2 bases; junction bases outside the gene matches: 12. The CDR3 extends over 19 amino acids.

This clonotype is a singleton in its sample. A read error is possible here, since a much larger clone lies one base away. The rearrangement joins TRBV2 to TRBJ2-3, with D hard to call. Looked up from germline, CDR1 is SNHLY and CDR2 is FYNNEI. V lost 8 bases and J lost 2, with 2 bases in between. This CDR3 comprises 10 residues. For the CDR3, the DNA is TGTGCCAGCTACACAGATACGCAGTATTTT. It specifies CASYTDTQYF.

The chain uses TRBV28 and TRBJ1-5; the D gene is possibly TRBD1 (5 bases). The germline V gene encodes CDR1 MDHEN and CDR2 SYDVKM. Trimming took 6 bases from V and 5 from J, leaving 8 bases between them. The CDR3 totals 12 residues. CDR3 DNA sequence: TGTGCCAGCAGCCAACAGGATCAGCCCCAGCATTTT. Residues: CASSQQDQPQHF.

Note on this clonotype: A much larger clone differs from this one at a single base, so this may be a read error. V usage is TRBV20-1 and J usage is TRBJ2-7; TRBD2 is a possible D gene (6 bases). The V end was cut by 5 bases, the J end by 1 base, with 21 bases between. This CDR3 is built from 16 residues. Germline CDR1 and CDR2: DFQATT and SNEGSKA (reference sequence). This CDR3 reads CSASTGGKVRSYEQYF. The DNA for the CDR3 is TGCAGTGCTTCGACTGGCGGGAAGGTTAGGTCCTACGAGCAGTACTTC.

In the case of this clonotype: The junction does not match germline at one end; this may be a read error. V usage is TRBV12-3 or TRBV12-4 and J usage is TRBJ2-6; D possibly corresponds to TRBD1 (5 bases). This CDR3 comprises 16 residues. CDR3 in DNA: TGTGCCAGCAGTCCGTCCCAGAGCGCTGGGGCCAACATCCTGACTTTC. Translating it yields CASSPSQSAGANILTF.

To note about this clonotype: One base away lies a much larger clone, so this may be a sequencing read error. This chain connects TRBV9 to TRBJ2-1; 8 bases agree with TRBD2. From germline, CDR1 is SGDLS and CDR2 YYNGEE. The CDR3 totals 13 residues. CDR3 sequence reads: CVSSVREAYEQFF. CDR3 coding DNA: TGTGTCAGCAGCGTGCGGGAGGCATATGAGCAGTTCTTC.

In its sample, this clonotype was seen many times. The chain employs TRBV3-1 and TRBJ1-2; no clear D. V lost 1 base, J lost 8 bases, and 11 bases lay in between. This CDR3 spans 13 amino acids. Germline CDR1 LGHDT, CDR2 YNNKEL (reference sequence). The CDR3 DNA reads as TGTGCCAGCAGCCAAGGGTCATCTTGGGGCTACACCTTC. It yields the protein CASSQGSSWGYTF. Full variable domain (rest looked up from reference TRBV3-1 and TRBJ1-2): DTAVSQTPKYLVTQMGNDKSIKCEQNLGHDTMYWYKQDSKKFLKIMFSYNNKELIINETVPNRFSPKSPDKAHLNLHINSLELGDSAVYFCASSQGSSWGYTFGSGTRLTVV.

As regards this clonotype: This may be a read error: a much more frequent sequence differs by one nucleotide. The chain links TRBV20-1 to TRBJ2-3; 8 bases agree with TRBD2. Germline V gene lookup returns CDR1 DFQATT and CDR2 SNEGSKA (reference sequence). This CDR3 has 14 residues. The CDR3 reads CNASRGGQTDTQYF. In DNA, the CDR3 is TGCAATGCTAGCCGGGGGGGCCAAACAGATACGCAGTATTTT.

V is TRBV10-3 and J is TRBJ1-5, with D tentatively TRBD1 (5 bases). V was cut by 8 bases and J by 2 bases, with 10 bases left in between. This CDR3 spans 13 amino acids. The germline V gene has CDR1 ENHRY and CDR2 SYGVKD. This CDR3 is CAIRRGGNQPQHF. CDR3 in DNA: TGTGCCATCCGGAGGGGTGGCAATCAGCCCCAGCATTTT.